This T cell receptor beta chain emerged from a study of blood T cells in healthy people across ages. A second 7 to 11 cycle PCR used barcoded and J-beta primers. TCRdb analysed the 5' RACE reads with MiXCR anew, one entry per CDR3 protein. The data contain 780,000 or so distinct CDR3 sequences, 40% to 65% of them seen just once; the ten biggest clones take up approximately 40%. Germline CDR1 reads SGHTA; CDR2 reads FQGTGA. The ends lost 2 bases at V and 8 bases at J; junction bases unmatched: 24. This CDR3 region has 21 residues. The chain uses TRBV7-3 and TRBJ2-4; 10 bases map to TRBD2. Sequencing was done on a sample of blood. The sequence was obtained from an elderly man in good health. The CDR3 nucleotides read TGTGCCAGCAGCTTATCACAGGCCCCGGAGCGGGAGGGCTTAAGTAGGGACATTCAGTACTTC. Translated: CASSLSQAPEREGLSRDIQYF.